These T cell receptor beta chains were read from a single sample in a study of early T cells in non-severe SARS-CoV-2 infection. Using its own MiXCR run on the 5' RACE reads, TCRdb lists one record per CDR3 protein. The sample carries more than 35,000 distinct CDR3 sequences, around 6.5% recorded once. The sequenced sample was whole blood. All receptors come from an adult who was a healthcare worker with PCR-confirmed SARS-CoV-2 infection or an uninfected control (not recorded which). CDR3s include the opening cysteine and the closing phenylalanine or tryptophan. The D gene is left open where the match is weak. Not all rows give a size; the values are once, few, many and, for expanded clones, a class.

.	TRBJ2-1	.	TRBV19	TGTGCCAGTAATGCGTTTCCATCCTACAATGAGCAGTTCTTC	CASNAFPSYNEQFF
many	TRBJ2-7	TRBD1	TRBV20-1	TGCAGTGCTAGAGAACAGGGGCGCCCCGGCGAGCAGTACTTC	CSAREQGRPGEQYF
many	TRBJ2-2	TRBD2	TRBV4-2	TGTGCCAGCAGCCAAGGCCCTAGCGGGAGGGCGGACGGGGAGCTGTTTTTT	CASSQGPSGRADGELFF
many	TRBJ1-1	TRBD1	TRBV29-1	TGCAGCGTTGAAGATCGGGACAGGGAGACTGAAGCTTTCTTT	CSVEDRDRETEAFF
large	TRBJ2-1	.	TRBV11-2	TGTGCCAGCAGCTTCGGGACAAATACCTACAATGAGCAGTTCTTC	CASSFGTNTYNEQFF
many	TRBJ2-2	.	TRBV11-3	TGTGCCAGCAGCTCAAGAGGACAGTTTGGGAACACCGGGGAGCTGTTTTTT	CASSSRGQFGNTGELFF
many	TRBJ2-4	.	TRBV18	TGTGCCAGCTCGCGGGACAGCAAAAACATTCAGTACTTC	CASSRDSKNIQYF
.	TRBJ1-5	TRBD1	TRBV6-1	TGTGCCACCAGACAGGGGGCGGGTCAGCCCCAGCATTTT	CATRQGAGQPQHF
many	TRBJ1-3	.	TRBV28	TGTGCCAGCAGTAAAACAGCTTTATCTGGAAACACCATATATTTT	CASSKTALSGNTIYF
.	TRBJ2-2	.	TRBV11-3	TGTGCCAGCAGCTTAGGGGGCCGATCGGACACCGGGGAGCTGTTTTTT	CASSLGGRSDTGELFF
.	TRBJ1-5	TRBD1	TRBV3-1	TGTGCCAGCAGCCAAGACACCAGGGGGAGTTTTGGTCAGCCCCAGCATTTT	CASSQDTRGSFGQPQHF
.	TRBJ1-1	TRBD1	TRBV15	TGTGCCACCAGCAGGGACAGGGGTTTTCACACTGAAGCTTTCTTT	CATSRDRGFHTEAFF
few	TRBJ2-7	.	TRBV19	TGTGCCAGTAGTATAATAGGAGGGGTTTCCTACGAGCAGTACTTC	CASSIIGGVSYEQYF
many	TRBJ2-7	TRBD1	TRBV6-2/TRBV6-3	TGTGCCATACGGGACAGGGGGCTTGAGCAGTACTTC	CAIRDRGLEQYF
many	TRBJ2-7	TRBD1	TRBV13	TGTGCCAGCAGCTTAGGCCGCGGGACAGGTTACGAGCAGTACTTC	CASSLGRGTGYEQYF
many	TRBJ1-4	TRBD1	TRBV30	TGTGCCTGGAGTTTGCAGGGGGTTTCTGAAAAACTGTTTTTT	CAWSLQGVSEKLFF
many	TRBJ2-1	TRBD2	TRBV6-1	TGTGCCAGCAGCGCACTAGCGGGAGGTTACAATGAGCAGTTCTTC	CASSALAGGYNEQFF
many	TRBJ2-3	TRBD2	TRBV27	TGTGCCAGCAGTTCAATAGCGGGAGGAAGGAACACAGATACGCAGTATTTT	CASSSIAGGRNTDTQYF
many	TRBJ1-6	TRBD1	TRBV12-3/TRBV12-4	TGTGCCAGCAGTTTGAGGCAGGGGGGGTCACCCCTCCACTTT	CASSLRQGGSPLHF
many	TRBJ1-2	.	TRBV7-9	TGTGCCAGCGGAGCCAGAGCAAGGCGCCATGGCTACACCTTC	CASGARARRHGYTF
many	TRBJ2-1	.	TRBV30	TGTGCCTGGAGTGACGGAGGGGCCTCCGTCGGTAGAGAGCAGTTCTTC	CAWSDGGASVGREQFF
.	TRBJ2-3	.	TRBV10-2	TGCGCCAGCACGGGGGTGGGCACAGATACGCAGTATTTT	CASTGVGTDTQYF
many	TRBJ1-2	.	TRBV19	TGTGCCAGTAGTATTGGGTATGGCTACACCTTC	CASSIGYGYTF
many	TRBJ2-6	.	TRBV7-8	TGCGCCAGCAGCTTAGAGGGCGAATACTCTGGGGCCAACGTCCTGACTTTC	CASSLEGEYSGANVLTF
many	TRBJ1-4	.	TRBV9	TGTGCCAGCAGCGTATCCGGGGCGGGTGAAAAACTGTTTTTT	CASSVSGAGEKLFF
many	TRBJ2-1	.	TRBV5-1	TGCGCCAGCAGCACCGTTCGGGTAGCGGCAGACAATGAGCAGTTCTTC	CASSTVRVAADNEQFF
many	TRBJ2-3	TRBD2	TRBV29-1	TGCAGCGTAGACATAGCGGGAGGGCCGACAGATACGCAGTATTTT	CSVDIAGGPTDTQYF
.	TRBJ2-2	TRBD1	TRBV11-2	TGTGCCAGCAGCCCGGGACAGACGAACACCGGGGAGCTGTTTTTT	CASSPGQTNTGELFF
few	TRBJ1-1	.	TRBV30	TGTGCCTGGACCGCCGGGTTGGAGAACACTGAAGCTTTCTTT	CAWTAGLENTEAFF
many	TRBJ2-5	.	TRBV10-2	TGCGCCAGCAGTGGGGGACGGGAAGAGACCCAGTACTTC	CASSGGREETQYF
many	TRBJ1-3	.	TRBV6-5	TGTGCCAGCAGTTACGTACAGGGAGGAAACACCATATATTTT	CASSYVQGGNTIYF
many	TRBJ2-5	TRBD2	TRBV7-9	TGTGCCAGCAGCTATCGGGAGGCCCAAGAGACCCAGTACTTC	CASSYREAQETQYF
many	TRBJ1-1	.	TRBV20-1	TGCAGTGCTAGGGATGAAGCTTTCTTT	CSARDEAFF
many	TRBJ2-1	.	TRBV21-1	TGTGCCAGCAGCAAAGGAGACAGGGTTCACCATGAGCAGTTCTTC	CASSKGDRVHHEQFF
many	TRBJ2-1	TRBD1	TRBV20-1	TGCAGTGCTAGAGTCCCAGGGGGCAATGAGCAGTTCTTC	CSARVPGGNEQFF
few	TRBJ2-5	TRBD2	TRBV12-3/TRBV12-4	TGTGCCAGCAGTTTAGGACTAGCGGGACCGTACCAAGAGACCCAGTACTTC	CASSLGLAGPYQETQYF
many	TRBJ2-5	TRBD2	TRBV7-3	TGTGCCAGCAGCTTATGGCCGGGGGAGGGCCACGAGACCCAGTACTTC	CASSLWPGEGHETQYF
many	TRBJ2-5	TRBD1	TRBV14	TGTGCCAGCAGCCCAACGACAGGGATCTTGGAGACCCAGTACTTC	CASSPTTGILETQYF
many	TRBJ2-5	.	TRBV7-9	TGTGCCAGCAGCCCCACCCGGGGCGGAGAGACCCAGTACTTC	CASSPTRGGETQYF
.	TRBJ2-3	TRBD1	TRBV29-1	TGCAGCGTTTTGGTCATGACAGGGTCGGTCGTTGATACGCAGTATTTT	CSVLVMTGSVVDTQYF
many	TRBJ1-1	TRBD1	TRBV18	TGTGCCAGCTCATCGAACAGGGGAATGAACACTGAAGCTTTCTTT	CASSSNRGMNTEAFF
many	TRBJ2-7	.	TRBV18	TGTGCCAGCTCACCGCCGGGGACACCCGATGGTGAGCAGTACTTC	CASSPPGTPDGEQYF
many	TRBJ2-7	TRBD1	TRBV18	TGTGCCAGCTCACTCGGACAGGGCGGCGAGCAGTACTTC	CASSLGQGGEQYF
.	TRBJ2-5	.	TRBV12-3/TRBV12-4	TGTGCCAGCGGGGGCAGTCAAGAGACGGGGACCCAGTACTTC	CASGGSQETGTQYF
many	TRBJ2-2	TRBD2	TRBV28	TGTGCCAGCAATGGTAGCGGGAGGTCCGCGAACACCGGGGAGCTGTTTTTT	CASNGSGRSANTGELFF